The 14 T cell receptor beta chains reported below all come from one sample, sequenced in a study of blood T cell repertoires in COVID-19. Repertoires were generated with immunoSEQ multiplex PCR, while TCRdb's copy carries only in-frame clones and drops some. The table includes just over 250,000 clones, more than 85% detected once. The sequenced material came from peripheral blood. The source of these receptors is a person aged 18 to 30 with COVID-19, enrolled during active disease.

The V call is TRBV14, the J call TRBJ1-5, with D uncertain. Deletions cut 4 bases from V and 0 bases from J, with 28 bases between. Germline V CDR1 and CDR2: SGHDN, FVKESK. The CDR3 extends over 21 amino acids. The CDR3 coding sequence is TGTGCCAGCAGCCCCGTATCAAGGCCTTCACGGAGGATATATAGCAATCAGCCCCAGCATTTT. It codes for CASSPVSRPSRRIYSNQPQHF.

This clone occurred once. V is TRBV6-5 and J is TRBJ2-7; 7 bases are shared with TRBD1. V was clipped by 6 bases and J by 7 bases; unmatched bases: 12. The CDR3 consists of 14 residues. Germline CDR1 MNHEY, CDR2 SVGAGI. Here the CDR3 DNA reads TGTGCCAGCAGCCCCACAGGGTCAGGGGGTGAGCAGTACTTC. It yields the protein CASSPTGSGGEQYF.

The CDR3 nucleotides read TGTGCCAGTAACGGACTGAGACATAGCAATCAGCCCCAGCATTTT. This codes for CASNGLRHSNQPQHF. The V and J genes are TRBV19 and TRBJ1-5, with no clear D. The V end lost 7 bases, the J end lost 0 bases, and 13 bases lay between the germline ends. The CDR3 runs to 15 residues. Germline CDR1 LNHDA, CDR2 SQIVND (reference sequence).

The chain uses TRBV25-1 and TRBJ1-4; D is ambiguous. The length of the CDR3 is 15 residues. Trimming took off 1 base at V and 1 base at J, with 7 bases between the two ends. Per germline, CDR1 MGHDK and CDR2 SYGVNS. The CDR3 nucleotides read TGTGCCAGCAGTGAATGGGCGGGAACTAATGAAAAACTGTTTTTT. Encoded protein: CASSEWAGTNEKLFF.

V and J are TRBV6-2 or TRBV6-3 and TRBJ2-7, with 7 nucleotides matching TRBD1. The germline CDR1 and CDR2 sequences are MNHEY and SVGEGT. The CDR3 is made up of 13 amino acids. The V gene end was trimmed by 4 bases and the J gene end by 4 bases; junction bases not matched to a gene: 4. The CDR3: CASSWAGGYEQYF. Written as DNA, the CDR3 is TGTGCCAGCAGTTGGGCAGGGGGATACGAGCAGTACTTC.

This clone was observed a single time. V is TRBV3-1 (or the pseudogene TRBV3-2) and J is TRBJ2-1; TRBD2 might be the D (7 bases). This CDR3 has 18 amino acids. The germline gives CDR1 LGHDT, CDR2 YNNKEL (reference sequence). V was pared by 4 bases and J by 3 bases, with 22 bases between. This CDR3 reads CASSPRQASGGLYNEQFF. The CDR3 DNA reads TGTGCCAGCAGCCCCCGACAGGCATCGGGAGGTCTCTACAATGAGCAGTTCTTC.

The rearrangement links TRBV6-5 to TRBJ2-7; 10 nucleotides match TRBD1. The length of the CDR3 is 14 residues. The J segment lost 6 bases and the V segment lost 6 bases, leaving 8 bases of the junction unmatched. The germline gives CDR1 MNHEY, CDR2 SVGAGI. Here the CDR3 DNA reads TGTGCCAGCAGCCCCGGGACAGGGGTTCTCGAGCAGTACTTC. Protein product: CASSPGTGVLEQYF.

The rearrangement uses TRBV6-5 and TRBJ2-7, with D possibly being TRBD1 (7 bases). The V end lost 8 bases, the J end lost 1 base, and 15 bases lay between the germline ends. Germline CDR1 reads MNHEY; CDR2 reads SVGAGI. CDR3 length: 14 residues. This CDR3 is CASSSAGQSYEQYF. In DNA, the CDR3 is TGTGCCAGCTCCTCGGCGGGACAGTCCTACGAGCAGTACTTC.

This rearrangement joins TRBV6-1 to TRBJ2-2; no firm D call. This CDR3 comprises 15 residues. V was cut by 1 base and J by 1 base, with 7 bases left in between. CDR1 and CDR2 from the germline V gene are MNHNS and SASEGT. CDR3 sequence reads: CASSEGLMNTGELFF. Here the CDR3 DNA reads TGTGCCAGCAGTGAAGGACTGATGAACACCGGGGAGCTGTTTTTT.

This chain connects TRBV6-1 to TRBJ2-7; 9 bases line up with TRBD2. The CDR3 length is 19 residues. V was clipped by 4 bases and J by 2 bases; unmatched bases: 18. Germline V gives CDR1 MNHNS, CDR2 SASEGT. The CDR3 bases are TGTGCCAGCAGTGCCCGGGGAGCGGGAGGCCCACGAATAGCCTACGAGCAGTACTTC. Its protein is CASSARGAGGPRIAYEQYF.

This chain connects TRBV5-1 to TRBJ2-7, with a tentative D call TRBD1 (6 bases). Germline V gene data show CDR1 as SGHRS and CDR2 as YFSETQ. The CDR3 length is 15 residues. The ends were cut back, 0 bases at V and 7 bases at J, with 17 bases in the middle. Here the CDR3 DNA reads TGCGCCAGCAGCTTGGCCTCGGGGACACCCATGGAGCAGTACTTC. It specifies CASSLASGTPMEQYF.

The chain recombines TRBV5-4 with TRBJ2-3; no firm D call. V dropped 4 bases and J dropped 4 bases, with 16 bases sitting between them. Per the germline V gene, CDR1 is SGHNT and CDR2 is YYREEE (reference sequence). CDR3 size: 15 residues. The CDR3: CASSQAGLGPDTQYF. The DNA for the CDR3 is TGTGCCAGCAGCCAGGCTGGGCTTGGTCCAGATACGCAGTATTTT.

The CDR3 here is CASSVEGTSGRDGQFF. CDR3 in DNA: TGTGCCAGCAGCGTAGAAGGGACTAGCGGGAGGGACGGGCAGTTCTTC. This rearrangement joins TRBV9 to TRBJ2-1; 16 bases align to TRBD2. After removal of 0 bases from V and 12 bases from J, the junction contained 6 bases not matched to a gene. The CDR3 covers 16 residues. Germline V CDR1 and CDR2: SGDLS, YYNGEE. The whole variable domain, filled in from reference TRBV9 and TRBJ2-1, reads DSGVTQTPKHLITATGQRVTLRCSPRSGDLSVYWYQQSLDQGLQFLIQYYNGEERAKGNILERFSAQQFPDLHSELNLSSLELGDSALYFCASSVEGTSGRDGQFFGPGTRLTVL.

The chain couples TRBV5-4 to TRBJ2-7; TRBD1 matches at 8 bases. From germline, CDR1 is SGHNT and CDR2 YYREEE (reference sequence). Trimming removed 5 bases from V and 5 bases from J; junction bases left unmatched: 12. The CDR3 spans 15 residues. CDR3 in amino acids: CASSTGGGQGNEQYF. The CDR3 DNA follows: TGTGCCAGCAGTACAGGGGGTGGACAGGGTAACGAGCAGTACTTC.